This paragraph reports one TCR beta chain. The data derive from a study of blood T cell repertoires in COVID-19. Here immunoSEQ multiplex PCR was the method, and the copy in TCRdb shows in-frame clones only, minus some. The sample lists about 160,000 clones; 84% were seen once. V was clipped by 4 bases and J by 0 bases, with 15 bases between them. Germline V gene sequence: CDR1 LNHDA, CDR2 SQIVND (reference sequence). CDR3 length: 16 residues. This receptor was taken from a middle-aged man who had recovered from COVID-19. Specimen: PBMCs or T cells enriched from blood (not recorded which). This chain joins TRBV19 and TRBJ1-1; the D is unclear. CDR3 protein: CASSTPPRAVNTEAFF. The DNA for the CDR3 is TGTGCCAGTAGTACGCCCCCGAGGGCGGTGAACACTGAAGCTTTCTTT.